This entry describes one T cell receptor (beta chain). The antigen is unknown. The data derive from a study of regulatory T cells in long-lasting Graves disease. Broader study findings: Persistent cases favored TRBV28, TRBJ1-2 and TRBJ2-5.

Construction of TCR beta libraries relied on iRepertoire HTBI primers and on Arm-PCR targeting CDR3 regions. MiXCR, run by TCRdb on the multiplex PCR reads, gives a single entry per CDR3 protein. Here the sample spans approximately 460,000 distinct CDR3 sequences, roughly 15% being singletons. Sample time point: newly diagnosed GD, antithyroid drugs for less than 3 months. Construction of the TCR library relied on RNA isolated from PBMCs. The CDR3 sequence is 17 residues long. Germline CDR1 LGHNA, CDR2 YNFKEQ. Deletions cut 1 base from V and 2 bases from J, with 12 bases between. Another study also made use of these data, one on T cells in Graves' hyperthyroidism and ophthalmopathy. From that paper: Ophthalmopathy could be told apart from stable hyperthyroidism with a 13 V-J model.

The chain recombines TRBV4-2 with TRBJ2-6; a weak D match, TRBD1 (5 bases). Sample: peripheral blood mononuclear cells (PBMCs), taken at new diagnosis, from a patient treated with antithyroid drugs. This clonotype originated in a woman aged 25 to 39 with Graves disease. The CDR3 loop reads CASSQVQGSAGANVLTF. CDR3 DNA: TGTGCCAGCAGCCAAGTGCAGGGTTCGGCTGGGGCCAACGTCCTGACTTTC.